The T cell receptor beta chain under discussion was sequenced for a study of OX40 agonist ivuxolimab in advanced cancers. Study summary: Participants, 65% to 85% male, averaged roughly 60 years of age, ranging from about 20 to 79. Anti-PD-1, anti-PD-L1 or anti-CTLA-4 therapy given earlier was allowed, and around 40% had some.

This clone is labeled medium-sized (0.01 to 0.1%). The V end was cut by 4 bases, the J end by 3 bases, with 13 bases between. The germline CDR1 and CDR2 sequences are SEHNR and FQNEAQ (reference sequence). CDR3 size: 15 residues. Assay: immunoSEQ multiplex PCR; the TCRdb copy retains only in-frame clones and omits some. The repertoire holds approximately 23,000 clones, with around 90% as singletons. The source of this sequence is an adult with an advanced solid tumor such as melanoma, head and neck, liver or kidney cancer. The material was CD4+ or CD8+ T cells sorted from blood, obtained in a trial of the OX40 agonist ivuxolimab. The rearrangement uses TRBV7-9 and TRBJ1-5, with D maybe TRBD1 (5 bases). CDR3 coding DNA: TGTGCCAGCAGCTCCTGGGACGGCTACAATCAGCCCCAGCATTTT. The encoded protein is CASSSWDGYNQPQHF.